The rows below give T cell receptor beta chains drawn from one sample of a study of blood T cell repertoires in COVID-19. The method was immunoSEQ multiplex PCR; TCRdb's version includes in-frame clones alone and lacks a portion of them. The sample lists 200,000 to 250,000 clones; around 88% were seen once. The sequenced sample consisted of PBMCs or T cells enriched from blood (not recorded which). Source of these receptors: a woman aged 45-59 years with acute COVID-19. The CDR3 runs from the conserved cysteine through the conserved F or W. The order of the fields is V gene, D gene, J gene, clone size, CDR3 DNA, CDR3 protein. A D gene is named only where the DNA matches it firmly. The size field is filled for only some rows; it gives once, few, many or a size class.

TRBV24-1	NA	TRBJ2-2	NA	TGTGCCACCAGTGACCCTCGACAGAACACCGGGGAGCTGTTTTTT	CATSDPRQNTGELFF
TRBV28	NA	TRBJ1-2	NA	TGTGCCAGCAGTTTAGAGCAGGGCGGCTATGGCTACACCTTC	CASSLEQGGYGYTF
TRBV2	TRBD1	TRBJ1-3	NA	TGTGCCAGCAGGGGGACAGGGGGAAACACCATATATTTT	CASRGTGGNTIYF
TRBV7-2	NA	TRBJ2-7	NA	TGTGCCAGCAGCTTAGCAGGGCGGGCGGGCCCCTACGAGCAGTACTTC	CASSLAGRAGPYEQYF
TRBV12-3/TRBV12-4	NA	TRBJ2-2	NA	TGTGCCAGCAGTTTACAAAACACCGGGGAGCTGTTTTTT	CASSLQNTGELFF
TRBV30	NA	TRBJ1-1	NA	TGTGCCTGGAGCACAGGCCACACTGAAGCTTTCTTT	CAWSTGHTEAFF
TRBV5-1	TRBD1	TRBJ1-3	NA	TGCGCCAGCAGCTCCACCCCGGACAGGGCCCGGCTCTCTGGAAACACCATATATTTT	CASSSTPDRARLSGNTIYF
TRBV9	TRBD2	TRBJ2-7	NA	TGTGCCAGCAGCGTAGGAATCCAAGCGGGAGGACTCTACGAGCAGTACTTC	CASSVGIQAGGLYEQYF
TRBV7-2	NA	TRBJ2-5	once	TGTGCCAGCAGCACCCTAGGGGGGGCCCAGTACTTC	CASSTLGGAQYF
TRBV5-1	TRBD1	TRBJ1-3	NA	TGCGCCAGCAGCATCGGGACAGGGGGTTCTGGAAACACCATATATTTT	CASSIGTGGSGNTIYF
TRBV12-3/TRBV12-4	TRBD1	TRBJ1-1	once	TGTGCCAGCAGGACAGGGATCACTGAAGCTTTCTTT	CASRTGITEAFF
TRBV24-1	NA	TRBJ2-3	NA	TGTGCCACCAGTGATTTGCAGGGTACAGGAGATACGCAGTATTTT	CATSDLQGTGDTQYF
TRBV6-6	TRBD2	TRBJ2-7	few	TGTGCCAGCAGTTACTCGTTGGGGACTATCTACGAGCAGTACTTC	CASSYSLGTIYEQYF